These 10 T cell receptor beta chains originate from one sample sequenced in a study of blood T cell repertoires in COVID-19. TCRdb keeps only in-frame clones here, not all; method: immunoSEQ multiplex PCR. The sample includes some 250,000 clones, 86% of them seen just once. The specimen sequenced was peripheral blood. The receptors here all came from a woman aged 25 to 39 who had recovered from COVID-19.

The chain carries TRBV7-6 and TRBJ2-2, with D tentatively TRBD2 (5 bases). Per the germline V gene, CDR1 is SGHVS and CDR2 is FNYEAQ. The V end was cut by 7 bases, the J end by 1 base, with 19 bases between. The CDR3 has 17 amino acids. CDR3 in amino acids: CASTDLAPSWNTGELFF. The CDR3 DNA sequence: TGTGCCAGCACCGACCTTGCGCCTAGCTGGAACACCGGGGAGCTGTTTTTT.

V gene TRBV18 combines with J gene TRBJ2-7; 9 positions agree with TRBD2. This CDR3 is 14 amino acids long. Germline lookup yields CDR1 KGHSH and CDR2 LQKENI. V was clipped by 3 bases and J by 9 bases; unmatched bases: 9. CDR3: CASSPREGRGAQYF. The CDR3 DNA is TGTGCCAGCTCACCGCGGGAGGGCAGGGGGGCGCAGTACTTC.

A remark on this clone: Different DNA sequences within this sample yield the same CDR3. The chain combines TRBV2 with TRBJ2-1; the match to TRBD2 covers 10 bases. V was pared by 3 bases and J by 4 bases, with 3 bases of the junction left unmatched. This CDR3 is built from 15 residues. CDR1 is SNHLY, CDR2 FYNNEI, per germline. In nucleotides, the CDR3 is TGTGCCAGCAGTGAGCAAGCGGGGGGGTACAATGAGCAGTTCTTC. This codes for CASSEQAGGYNEQFF.

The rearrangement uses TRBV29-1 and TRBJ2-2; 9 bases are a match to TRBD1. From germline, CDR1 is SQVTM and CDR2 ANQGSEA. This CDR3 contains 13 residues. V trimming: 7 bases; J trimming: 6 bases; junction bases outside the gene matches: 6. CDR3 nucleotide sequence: TGCAGCGGTGCGACAGGGGGATCCGGGGAGCTGTTTTTT. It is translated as CSGATGGSGELFF.

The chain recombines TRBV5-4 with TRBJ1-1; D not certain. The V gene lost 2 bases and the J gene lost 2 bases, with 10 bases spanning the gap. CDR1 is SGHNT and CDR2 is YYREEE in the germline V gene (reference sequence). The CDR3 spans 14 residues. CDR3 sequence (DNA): TGTGCCAGCAGCTTCGGGGTTAGTAACACTGAAGCTTTCTTT. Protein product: CASSFGVSNTEAFF. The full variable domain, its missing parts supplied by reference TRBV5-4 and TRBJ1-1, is ETGVTQSPTHLIKTRGQQVTLRCSSQSGHNTVSWYQQALGQGPQFIFQYYREEENGRGNFPPRFSGLQFPNYSSELNVNALELDDSALYLCASSFGVSNTEAFFGQGTRLTVV.

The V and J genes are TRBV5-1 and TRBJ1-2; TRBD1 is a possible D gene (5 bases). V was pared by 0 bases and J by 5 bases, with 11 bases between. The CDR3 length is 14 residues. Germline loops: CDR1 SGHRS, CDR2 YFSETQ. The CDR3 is CASSLAVTGYGYTF. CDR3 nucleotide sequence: TGCGCCAGCAGCTTGGCTGTCACAGGTTATGGCTACACCTTC.

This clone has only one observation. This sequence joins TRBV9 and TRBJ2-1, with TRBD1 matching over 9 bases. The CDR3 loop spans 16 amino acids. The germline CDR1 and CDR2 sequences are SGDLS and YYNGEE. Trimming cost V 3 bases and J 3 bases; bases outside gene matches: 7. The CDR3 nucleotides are TGTGCCAGCAGCGCCCCCGGGACAGGGATCTACAATGAGCAGTTCTTC. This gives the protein CASSAPGTGIYNEQFF.

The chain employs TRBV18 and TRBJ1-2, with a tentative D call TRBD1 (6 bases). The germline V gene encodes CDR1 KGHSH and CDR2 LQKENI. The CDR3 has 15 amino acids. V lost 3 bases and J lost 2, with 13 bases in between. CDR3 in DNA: TGTGCCAGCTCACCGGCCTCAGGGGTGAACTATGGCTACACCTTC. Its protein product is CASSPASGVNYGYTF.

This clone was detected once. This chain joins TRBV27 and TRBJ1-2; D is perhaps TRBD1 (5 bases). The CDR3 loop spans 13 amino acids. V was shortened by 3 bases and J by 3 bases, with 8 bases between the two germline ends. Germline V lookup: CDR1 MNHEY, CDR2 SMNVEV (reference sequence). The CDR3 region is CASSFQQDYGYTF. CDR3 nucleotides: TGTGCCAGCAGTTTTCAACAGGACTATGGCTACACCTTC.

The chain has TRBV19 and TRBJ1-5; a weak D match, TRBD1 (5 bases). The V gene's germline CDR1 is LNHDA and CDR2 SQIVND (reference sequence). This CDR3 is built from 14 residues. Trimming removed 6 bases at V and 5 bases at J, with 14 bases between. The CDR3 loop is CASRVDSPYQPQHF. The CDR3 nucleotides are TGTGCCAGTAGGGTTGACAGTCCTTATCAGCCCCAGCATTTT.